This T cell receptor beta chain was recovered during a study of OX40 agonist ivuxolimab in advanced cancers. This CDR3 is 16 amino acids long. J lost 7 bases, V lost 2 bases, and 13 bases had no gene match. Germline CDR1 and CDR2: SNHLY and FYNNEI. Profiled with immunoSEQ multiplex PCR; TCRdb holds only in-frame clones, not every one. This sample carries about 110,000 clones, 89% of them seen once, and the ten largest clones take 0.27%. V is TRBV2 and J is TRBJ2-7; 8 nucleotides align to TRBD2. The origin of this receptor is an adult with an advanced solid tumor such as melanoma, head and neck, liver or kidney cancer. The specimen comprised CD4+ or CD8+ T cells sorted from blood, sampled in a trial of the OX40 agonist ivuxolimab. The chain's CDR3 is CASSESRGGSVREQYF. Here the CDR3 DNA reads TGTGCCAGCAGTGAATCCCGGGGGGGGTCGGTGCGGGAGCAGTACTTC.